Listed below are T cell receptor beta chains from one sample, sequenced in a study of cytomegalovirus exposure and HLA in healthy donors. Sequenced by immunoSEQ multiplex PCR; TCRdb stores in-frame clones only, minus some. Found here are 100,000 or so clones, around three quarters of them singletons; the top ten hold about 4%. The specimen sequenced was PBMCs. All receptors derive from a middle-aged man in good health and CMV-seronegative. Both conserved end residues are part of each CDR3. D genes are given only for firm matches. The listing skips clone size in some rows; elsewhere it reads once, few, many or a size class.

j_call,d_call,v_call,clone_size,cdr3_nt,cdr3_aa
TRBJ2-7,TRBD2,TRBV30,NA,TGTGCCTGGAGTTCGGATAGGGTCCGTAGCGGGGCGAGCTCCTACGAGCAGTACTTC,CAWSSDRVRSGASSYEQYF
TRBJ1-1,TRBD1,TRBV19,NA,TGTGCCAGTAGTAGTATGTACAGGGGCGAGACTTTCTTT,CASSSMYRGETFF
TRBJ2-3,NA,TRBV4-3,NA,TGCGCCAGCAGCCAAGATATTGATAGGTATTTT,CASSQDIDRYF
TRBJ2-7,TRBD2,TRBV27,NA,TGTGCCAGCACCCCCTTCGGGGGGGGGTTCGGGGAGCAGTACTTC,CASTPFGGGFGEQYF
TRBJ2-1,TRBD2,TRBV28,NA,TGTGCCAGCAGCGGCGGGGGGGCCTACAATGAGCAGTTCTTC,CASSGGGAYNEQFF
TRBJ2-3,NA,TRBV27,NA,TGTGCCAGCAGTTTGAGAGGAACTAGCACAGATACGCAGTATTTT,CASSLRGTSTDTQYF
TRBJ2-2,NA,TRBV5-1,few,TGCGCCAGCAGCTTGATAGCAGCGAACACCGGGGAGCTGTTTTTT,CASSLIAANTGELFF
TRBJ1-6,NA,TRBV4-3,NA,TGCGCCAGCAGCCTCCGTCCTGCTCGACAGGATAATTCACCCCTCCACTTT,CASSLRPARQDNSPLHF
TRBJ2-5,TRBD2,TRBV30,few,TGTGCCTGGACTAGCGGGGTGGAGACCCAGTACTTC,CAWTSGVETQYF
TRBJ2-5,TRBD2,TRBV7-2,NA,TGTGCCAGCAGCTTAGGCCGACTAGCGGGGGGGCAGGAGACCCAGTACTTC,CASSLGRLAGGQETQYF
TRBJ2-1,TRBD2,TRBV30,once,TGTGCCTGGAGCCGCCTAGCGGGGGGGCGGGATGAGCAGTTCTTC,CAWSRLAGGRDEQFF
TRBJ1-5,TRBD1,TRBV19,NA,TGTGCCAGTAGTACCTACCAGGGGGATCAGCCCCAGCATTTT,CASSTYQGDQPQHF
TRBJ2-5,NA,TRBV7-3,once,TGTGCCAGCAGCTTAACCCGGGGGGCTATAGAGACCCAGTACTTC,CASSLTRGAIETQYF